The clone carrying this TCR beta chain appeared a single time. The sample is drawn from a study of cytomegalovirus exposure and HLA in healthy donors. TCRdb's table, derived via immunoSEQ multiplex PCR, lists solely in-frame clones and lacks some. Of about 300,000 clones in the sample, around nine tenths are singletons; the top ten hold about 0.85%. The sequenced sample was PBMCs. The origin of this receptor is a woman younger than 35 in good health and CMV-seronegative.

CDR3 sequence: CATREGNTEAFF. In DNA, the CDR3 is TGTGCCACTAGGGAGGGGAACACTGAAGCTTTCTTT. V and J are TRBV10-3 and TRBJ1-1; no reliable D call. Trimming stripped 10 bases from V and 1 base from J, with 10 bases between. Germline CDR1 is ENHRY and CDR2 is SYGVKD. The length of the CDR3 is 12 residues.